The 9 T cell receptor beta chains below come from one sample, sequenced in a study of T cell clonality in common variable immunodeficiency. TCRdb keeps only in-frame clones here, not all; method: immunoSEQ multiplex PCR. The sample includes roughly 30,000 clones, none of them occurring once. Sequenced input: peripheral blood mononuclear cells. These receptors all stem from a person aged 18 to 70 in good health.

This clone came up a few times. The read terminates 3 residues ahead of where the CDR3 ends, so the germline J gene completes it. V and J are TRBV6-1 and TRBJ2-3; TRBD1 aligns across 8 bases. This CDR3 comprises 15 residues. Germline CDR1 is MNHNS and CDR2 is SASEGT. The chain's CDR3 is CASSDQDRANQPQYF. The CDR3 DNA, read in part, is TGTGCCAGCAGTGACCAGGACAGGGCCAATCAGCCG.

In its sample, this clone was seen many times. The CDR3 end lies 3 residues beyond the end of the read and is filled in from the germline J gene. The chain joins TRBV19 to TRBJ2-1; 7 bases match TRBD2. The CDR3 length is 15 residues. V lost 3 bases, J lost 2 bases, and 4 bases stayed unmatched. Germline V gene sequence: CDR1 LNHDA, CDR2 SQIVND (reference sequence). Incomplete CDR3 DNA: TGTGCCAGTAGTATCCAAGCGGGACCCTACAATGAG. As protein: CASSIQAGPYNE. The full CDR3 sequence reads CASSIQAGPYNEQFF.

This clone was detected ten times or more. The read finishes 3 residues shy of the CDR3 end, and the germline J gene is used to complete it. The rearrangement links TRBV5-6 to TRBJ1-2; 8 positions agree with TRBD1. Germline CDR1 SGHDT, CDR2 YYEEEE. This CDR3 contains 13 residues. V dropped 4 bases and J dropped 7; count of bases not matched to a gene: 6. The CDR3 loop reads CASSQRQGIGYTF. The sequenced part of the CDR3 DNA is TGTGCCAGCAGCCAAAGACAGGGGATTGGC.

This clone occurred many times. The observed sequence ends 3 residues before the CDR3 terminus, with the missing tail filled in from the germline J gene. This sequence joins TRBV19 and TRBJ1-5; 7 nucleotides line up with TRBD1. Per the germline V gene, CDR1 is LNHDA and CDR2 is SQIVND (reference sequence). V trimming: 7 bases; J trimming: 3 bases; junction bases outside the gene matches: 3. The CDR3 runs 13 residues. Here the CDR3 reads CASKGQPNQPQHF. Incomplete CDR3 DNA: TGTGCCAGTAAGGGACAGCCCAATCAGCCC.

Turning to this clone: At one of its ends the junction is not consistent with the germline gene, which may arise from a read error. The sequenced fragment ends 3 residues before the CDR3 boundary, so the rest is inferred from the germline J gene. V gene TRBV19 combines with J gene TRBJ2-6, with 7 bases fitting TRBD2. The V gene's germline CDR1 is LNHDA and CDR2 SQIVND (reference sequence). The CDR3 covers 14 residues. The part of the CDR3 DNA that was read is TGTGCCAGTAGCCCAGCCCCGGGGGGCAACGTC. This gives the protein CASSPAPGGNV. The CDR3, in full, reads CASSPAPGGNVLTF.

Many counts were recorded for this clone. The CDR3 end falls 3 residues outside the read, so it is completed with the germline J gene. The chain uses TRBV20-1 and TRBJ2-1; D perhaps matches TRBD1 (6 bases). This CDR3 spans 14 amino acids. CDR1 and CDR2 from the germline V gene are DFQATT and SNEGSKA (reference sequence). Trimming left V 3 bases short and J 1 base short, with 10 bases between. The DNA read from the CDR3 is TGCAGTGCTAGTCTAGGGGGTTCCTACAATGAG. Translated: CSASLGGSYNE. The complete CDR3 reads CSASLGGSYNEQFF.

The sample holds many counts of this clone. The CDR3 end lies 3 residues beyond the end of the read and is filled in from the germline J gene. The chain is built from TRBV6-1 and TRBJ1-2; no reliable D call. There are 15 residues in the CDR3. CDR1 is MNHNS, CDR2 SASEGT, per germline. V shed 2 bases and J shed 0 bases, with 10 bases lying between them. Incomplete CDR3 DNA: TGTGCCAGCAGTGAACATGGCGGAGCTAACTATGGC. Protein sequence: CASSEHGGANYG. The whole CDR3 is CASSEHGGANYGYTF.

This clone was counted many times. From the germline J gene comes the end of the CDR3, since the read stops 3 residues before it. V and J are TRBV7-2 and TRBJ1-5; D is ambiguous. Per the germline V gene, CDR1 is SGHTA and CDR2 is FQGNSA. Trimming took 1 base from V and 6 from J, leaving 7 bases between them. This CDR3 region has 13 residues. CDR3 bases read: TGTGCCAGCAGCTTAGTAGTCGGTCAGCCC. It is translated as CASSLVVGQP. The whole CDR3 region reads CASSLVVGQPQHF.

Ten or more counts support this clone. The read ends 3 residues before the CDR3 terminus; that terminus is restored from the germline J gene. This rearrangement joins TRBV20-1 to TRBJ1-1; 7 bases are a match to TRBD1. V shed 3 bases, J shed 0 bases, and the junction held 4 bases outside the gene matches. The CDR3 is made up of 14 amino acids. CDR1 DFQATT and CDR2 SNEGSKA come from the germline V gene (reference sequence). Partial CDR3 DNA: TGCAGTGCTAGCACAGGGGCAGTGAACACTGAA. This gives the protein CSASTGAVNTE. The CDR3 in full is CSASTGAVNTEAFF.